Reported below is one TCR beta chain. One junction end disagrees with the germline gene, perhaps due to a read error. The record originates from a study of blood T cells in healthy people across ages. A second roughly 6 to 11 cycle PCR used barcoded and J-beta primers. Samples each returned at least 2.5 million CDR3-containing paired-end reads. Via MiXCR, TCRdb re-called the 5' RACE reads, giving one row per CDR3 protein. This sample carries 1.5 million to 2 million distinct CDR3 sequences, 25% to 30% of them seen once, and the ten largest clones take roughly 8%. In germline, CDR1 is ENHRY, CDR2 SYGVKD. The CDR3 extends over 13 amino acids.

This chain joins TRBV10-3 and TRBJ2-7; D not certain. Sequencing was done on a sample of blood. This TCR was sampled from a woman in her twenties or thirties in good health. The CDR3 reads CAISERVEAEQYF. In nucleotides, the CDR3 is TGCGCCATCAGTGAAAGGGTGGAAGCAGAGCAGTACTTC.